This T cell receptor beta chain was sequenced for a study of OX40 agonist ivuxolimab in advanced cancers. Overall study context: A mean age of about 59 years, range about 20 to 85, was recorded, and approximately 85% were male.

Germline CDR1 reads ENHRY; CDR2 reads SYGVKD. Trimming stripped 2 bases from V and 3 bases from J, with 7 bases between. This CDR3 contains 13 residues. Assay: immunoSEQ multiplex PCR; the TCRdb copy retains only in-frame clones and omits some. Of 45,000 to 65,000 clones in the sample, around 86% were seen once. The sequence was obtained from an adult with an advanced solid tumor such as melanoma, head and neck, liver or kidney cancer. The sample consisted of CD4+ or CD8+ T cells sorted from blood, taken in a trial of the OX40 agonist ivuxolimab. The V call is TRBV10-3, the J call TRBJ1-1, with TRBD1 as a possible D gene (5 bases). In DNA form, the CDR3 reads TGTGCCATCAGTGAGGGGGGTGACACTGAAGCTTTCTTT. Its translation is CAISEGGDTEAFF.